This T cell receptor (beta chain) was retrieved from a study of blood T cell repertoires in COVID-19. This clone was seen more than once but under ten times. Clones were read by immunoSEQ multiplex PCR, and TCRdb kept only the in-frame ones, dropping some. This table holds roughly 200,000 clones, roughly 80% found once. Between the trimmed V and J ends, which lost 0 bases and 9 bases, there was a span of 10 bases. Germline lookup yields CDR1 SGHNT and CDR2 YYREEE (reference sequence). The CDR3 runs to 14 residues. Input material: peripheral blood. The TCR originated in a woman between 35 and 50 years old with COVID-19, enrolled during active disease. V gene TRBV5-4 combines with J gene TRBJ1-6; D unresolved. The CDR3 sequence: CASSLAGAGSPLHF. The DNA of the CDR3 is TGTGCCAGCAGCTTGGCAGGCGCGGGTTCACCCCTCCACTTT.